Listed below are T cell receptor beta chains from one sample, sequenced in a study of graft-versus-host responses after intestinal transplantation. The repertoire was sequenced with immunoSEQ multiplex PCR; TCRdb's copy has only in-frame clones and lacks some. The sample carries roughly 20,000 clones, roughly 40% recorded once. Source: alloreactive CD4+ T cells from a mixed lymphocyte reaction culture, taken before intestinal transplant. All receptors come from a human patient who received an intestinal transplant. Both conserved end residues are part of each CDR3. A D gene is named only where the DNA matches it firmly. Part of the rows lack a size; the others show once, few, many or a class for expanded clones.

J gene: TRBJ1-1; D gene: .; clone size: .; V gene: TRBV2; CDR3 DNA: TGTGCCAGCAAGGTCAGCCCGAAGAACACTGAAGCTTTCTTT; CDR3 protein: CASKVSPKNTEAFF
J gene: TRBJ1-5; D gene: .; clone size: .; V gene: TRBV10-3; CDR3 DNA: TGTGCCATCAGTGAGGGAGGGAGGAGTCAGCCCCAGCATTTT; CDR3 protein: CAISEGGRSQPQHF
J gene: TRBJ1-5; D gene: TRBD1; clone size: few; V gene: TRBV19; CDR3 DNA: TGTGCCAGTAGTATATATACAGGGGGCCCGAGGTATAGCAATCAGCCCCAGCATTTT; CDR3 protein: CASSIYTGGPRYSNQPQHF
J gene: TRBJ2-2; D gene: .; clone size: few; V gene: TRBV5-1; CDR3 DNA: TGCGCCAGCAGCTTTGAACTAGCGAACACCGGGGAGCTGTTTTTT; CDR3 protein: CASSFELANTGELFF
J gene: TRBJ1-2; D gene: .; clone size: few; V gene: TRBV2; CDR3 DNA: TGTGCCAGCAGACAACTACTTGGCTACACCTTC; CDR3 protein: CASRQLLGYTF
J gene: TRBJ2-7; D gene: TRBD2; clone size: .; V gene: TRBV7-6; CDR3 DNA: TGTGCCAGCAGCCTGAGGGCAGGGAGGGCCGAGCAGTACTTC; CDR3 protein: CASSLRAGRAEQYF
J gene: TRBJ2-1; D gene: .; clone size: few; V gene: TRBV9; CDR3 DNA: TGTGCCAGCAGCGTAATCCCTACCCCCCATGAGCAGTTCTTC; CDR3 protein: CASSVIPTPHEQFF
J gene: TRBJ1-1; D gene: .; clone size: .; V gene: TRBV12-5; CDR3 DNA: TGTGCTAGTGGTTTGGTATTGGAGGTCAAAGGTAGGACTGAAGCTTTCTTT; CDR3 protein: CASGLVLEVKGRTEAFF
J gene: TRBJ1-5; D gene: .; clone size: .; V gene: TRBV10-3; CDR3 DNA: TGTGCCATCAGTGAAGGTCCTAGGGTTACGGGCAATCAGCCCCAGCATTTT; CDR3 protein: CAISEGPRVTGNQPQHF
J gene: TRBJ1-2; D gene: .; clone size: once; V gene: TRBV11-2; CDR3 DNA: TGTGCCAGCAGCTTAGGTTCTGGCTACACCTTC; CDR3 protein: CASSLGSGYTF
J gene: TRBJ2-2; D gene: .; clone size: .; V gene: TRBV29-1; CDR3 DNA: TGCAGCGTCGGACATTTGAACACCGGGGAGCTGTTTTTT; CDR3 protein: CSVGHLNTGELFF
J gene: TRBJ1-5; D gene: .; clone size: .; V gene: TRBV15; CDR3 DNA: TGTGCCACCAAAAGACAGGCAATGGGGGGGCAGCCCCAGCATTTT; CDR3 protein: CATKRQAMGGQPQHF
J gene: TRBJ2-7; D gene: .; clone size: .; V gene: TRBV19; CDR3 DNA: TGTGCCAGTAGTGCTTGGGCGGGGAGCTCCTACGAGCAGTACTTC; CDR3 protein: CASSAWAGSSYEQYF
J gene: TRBJ1-2; D gene: TRBD1; clone size: .; V gene: TRBV18; CDR3 DNA: TGTGCCAGCTCCTCGGACAGGGGGCGCAGAGATTCCCCTGGCTACACCTTC; CDR3 protein: CASSSDRGRRDSPGYTF
J gene: TRBJ2-2; D gene: .; clone size: .; V gene: TRBV10-3; CDR3 DNA: TGTGCCATCACGGGCAGGGACACCGGGGAGCTGTTTTTT; CDR3 protein: CAITGRDTGELFF
J gene: TRBJ2-5; D gene: TRBD2; clone size: .; V gene: TRBV7-9; CDR3 DNA: TGTGCCAGCAGCTTAGGGAGTAGCGGGGGTCCGAGTGGGACCCAGTACTTC; CDR3 protein: CASSLGSSGGPSGTQYF
J gene: TRBJ1-6; D gene: .; clone size: .; V gene: TRBV2; CDR3 DNA: TGTGCCAGCAGCCCCAGGGTGAAGGCCTTCCAAAATAATTCACCCCTCCACTTT; CDR3 protein: CASSPRVKAFQNNSPLHF
J gene: TRBJ1-2; D gene: .; clone size: .; V gene: TRBV10-3; CDR3 DNA: TGTGCCATCAGGGGGACATTGGCTAACTATGGCTACACCTTC; CDR3 protein: CAIRGTLANYGYTF
J gene: TRBJ1-5; D gene: .; clone size: few; V gene: TRBV9; CDR3 DNA: TGTGCCAGCAGCGCCGAACCAGGGGTCCGGCCCCAGCATTTT; CDR3 protein: CASSAEPGVRPQHF
J gene: TRBJ1-3; D gene: .; clone size: few; V gene: TRBV5-1; CDR3 DNA: TGCGCCAGCAGCAGCACAGGGACCAGTGGAAACACCATATATTTT; CDR3 protein: CASSSTGTSGNTIYF